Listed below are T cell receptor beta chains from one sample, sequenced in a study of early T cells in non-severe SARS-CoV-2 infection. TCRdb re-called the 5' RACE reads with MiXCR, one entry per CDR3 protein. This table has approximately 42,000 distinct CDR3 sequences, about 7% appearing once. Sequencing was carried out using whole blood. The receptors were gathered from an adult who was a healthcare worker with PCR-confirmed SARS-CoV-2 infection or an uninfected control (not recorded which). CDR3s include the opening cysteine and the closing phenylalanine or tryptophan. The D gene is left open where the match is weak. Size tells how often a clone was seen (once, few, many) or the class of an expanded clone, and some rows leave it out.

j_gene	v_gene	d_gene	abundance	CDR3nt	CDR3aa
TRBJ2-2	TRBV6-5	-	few	TGTGCCAGCAGTTACTCATCGGACACCGGGGAGCTGTTTTTT	CASSYSSDTGELFF
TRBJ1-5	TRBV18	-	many	TGTGCCAGCTCGCCGGGACAACTAGGGCCCCAGCATTTT	CASSPGQLGPQHF
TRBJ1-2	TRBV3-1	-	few	TGTGCCAGCAGCCAAGATAACCAGCTATATGGCTACACCTTC	CASSQDNQLYGYTF
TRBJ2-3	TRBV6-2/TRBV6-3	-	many	TGTGCCAGCAGTTACTCGGGGACCACCCCGCCAGATACGCAGTATTTT	CASSYSGTTPPDTQYF
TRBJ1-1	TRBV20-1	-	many	TGCAGTGCTAGAGACTACACTGAAGCTTTCTTT	CSARDYTEAFF
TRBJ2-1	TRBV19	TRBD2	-	TGTGCCAGTAGTGCCCTAGCGGGGGATGAGCAGTTCTTC	CASSALAGDEQFF
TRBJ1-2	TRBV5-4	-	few	TGTGCCAGCAGCCCCGGGGCCTATGGCTACACCTTC	CASSPGAYGYTF
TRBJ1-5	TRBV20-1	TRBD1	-	TGCAGTGCTAGCCCAGGGGGGCTTGGCAATCAGCCCCAGCATTTT	CSASPGGLGNQPQHF
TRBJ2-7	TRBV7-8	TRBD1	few	TGTGCCAGCAGCTCGGTGGGACAGGGGGTCGAGCAGTACTTC	CASSSVGQGVEQYF
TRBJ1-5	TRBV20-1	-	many	TGCAGTGCGAAATCCAGGGATCTGGGACAGCCCCAGCATTTT	CSAKSRDLGQPQHF
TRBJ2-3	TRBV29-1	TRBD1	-	TGCAGCGTGGATGTGACAGGGAGCACAGATACGCAGTATTTT	CSVDVTGSTDTQYF
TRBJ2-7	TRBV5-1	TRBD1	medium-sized	TGCGCCAGCAGCTTGGAGGGCAGGGGGCCCTCCTACGAGCAGTACTTC	CASSLEGRGPSYEQYF
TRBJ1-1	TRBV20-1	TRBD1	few	TGCAGTGCTCTGACAGGGAGGAGCACTGAAGCTTTCTTT	CSALTGRSTEAFF
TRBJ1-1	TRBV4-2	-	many	TGTGCCAGCAGCCAGCCAGCACAGCACACTGAAGCTTTCTTT	CASSQPAQHTEAFF
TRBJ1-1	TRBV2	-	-	TGTGCCAGCACCCTCGGACGGACGAACACTGAAGCTTTCTTT	CASTLGRTNTEAFF
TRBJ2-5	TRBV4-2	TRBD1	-	TGTGCCAGCAGCCAAGGGGACAGCCAAGAGACCCAGTACTTC	CASSQGDSQETQYF
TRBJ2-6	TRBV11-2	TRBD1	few	TGTGCCAGCAGCTCCCCTTCCGGGACAGCGAGCTCTGGGGCCAACGTCCTGACTTTC	CASSSPSGTASSGANVLTF
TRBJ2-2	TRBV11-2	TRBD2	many	TGTGCCAGCAGCTTCGGACTAGCGGGGAATGCTTTAGTGGAGCTGTTTTTT	CASSFGLAGNALVELFF
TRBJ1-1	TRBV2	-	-	TGTGCCAGCAGTGAAGGACGGGTGAGGACTGAAGCTTTCTTT	CASSEGRVRTEAFF
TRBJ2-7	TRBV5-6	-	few	TGTGCCAGCAGCTTAGCACAGGCCCTCGAGCAGTACTTC	CASSLAQALEQYF
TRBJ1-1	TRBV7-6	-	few	TGTGCCAGCAGCTTATTTTCGAACACTGAAGCTTTCTTT	CASSLFSNTEAFF
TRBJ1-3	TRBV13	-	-	TGTGCCAGCAGCTCACAGGGCTCTGGAAACACCATATATTTT	CASSSQGSGNTIYF
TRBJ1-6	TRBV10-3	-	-	TGTGCCATCAAGTCCATCTATAATTCACCCCTCCACTTT	CAIKSIYNSPLHF
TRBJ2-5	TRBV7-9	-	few	TGTGCCAGCAGCCCCCCGGGGGCTTACCAAGAGACCCAGTACTTC	CASSPPGAYQETQYF
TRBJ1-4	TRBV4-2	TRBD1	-	TGTGCCAGCAGCCAAACCGGACAGGGGACTAATGAAAAACTGTTTTTT	CASSQTGQGTNEKLFF
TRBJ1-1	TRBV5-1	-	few	TGCGCCAGCAGCTTGGGCGGGGGTAACACTGAAGCTTTCTTT	CASSLGGGNTEAFF
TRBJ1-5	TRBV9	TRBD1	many	TGTGCCAGCAGCTCCGGGACAGGGGAAGGCAATCAGCCCCAGCATTTT	CASSSGTGEGNQPQHF
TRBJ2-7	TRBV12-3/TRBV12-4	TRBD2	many	TGTGCCAGCAGTTTCAGCGGGGGGGGCGAGCAGTACTTC	CASSFSGGGEQYF
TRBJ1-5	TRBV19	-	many	TGTGCCAGTAGTATGGGGGTTTCTGTGACTCAGCCCCAGCATTTT	CASSMGVSVTQPQHF
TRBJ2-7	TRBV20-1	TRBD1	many	TGCAGTGCTACAAACGGACAGGGGGGCCACTACGAGCAGTACTTC	CSATNGQGGHYEQYF
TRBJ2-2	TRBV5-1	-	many	TGCGCCAGCAGCGGGAAGGAGACCGGGGAGCTGTTTTTT	CASSGKETGELFF
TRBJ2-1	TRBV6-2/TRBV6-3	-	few	TGTGCCAGCAGTTCGGACTCGGGGACCCGATCAACACTTTACAATGAGCAGTTCTTC	CASSSDSGTRSTLYNEQFF
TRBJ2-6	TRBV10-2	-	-	TGCGCCAGCAGCCTCGGTATCTCTGGGGCCAACGTCCTGACTTTC	CASSLGISGANVLTF
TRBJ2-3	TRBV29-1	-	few	TGCAGCGTTGGTGTGGGGGATACGCAGTATTTT	CSVGVGDTQYF
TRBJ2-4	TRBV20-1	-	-	TGCAGTGCTAGGGCCGTCAGAGAAAACATTCAGTACTTC	CSARAVRENIQYF
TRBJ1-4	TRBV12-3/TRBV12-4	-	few	TGTGCCAGCAGTTTGGATGCTTACAATGAAAAACTGTTTTTT	CASSLDAYNEKLFF
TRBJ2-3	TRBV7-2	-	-	TGTGCCAGCAGCTTAGCGGTCAGCACAGATACGCAGTATTTT	CASSLAVSTDTQYF
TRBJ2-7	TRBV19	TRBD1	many	TGTGCCAGTAGTCCGACAGGGTTGTTATACGAGCAGTACTTC	CASSPTGLLYEQYF
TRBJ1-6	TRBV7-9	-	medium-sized	TGTGCCAGCAGCTCAGGGGTTGGAAATTCACCCCTCCACTTT	CASSSGVGNSPLHF
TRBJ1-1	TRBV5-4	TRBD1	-	TGTGCCAGCAGCAAAACCGGGACAGGGGGTACTGAAGCTTTCTTT	CASSKTGTGGTEAFF
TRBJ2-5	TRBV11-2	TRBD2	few	TGTGCCAGCAGCTTAAGCCCAGCGGGGGTCCGGGAGACCCAGTACTTC	CASSLSPAGVRETQYF